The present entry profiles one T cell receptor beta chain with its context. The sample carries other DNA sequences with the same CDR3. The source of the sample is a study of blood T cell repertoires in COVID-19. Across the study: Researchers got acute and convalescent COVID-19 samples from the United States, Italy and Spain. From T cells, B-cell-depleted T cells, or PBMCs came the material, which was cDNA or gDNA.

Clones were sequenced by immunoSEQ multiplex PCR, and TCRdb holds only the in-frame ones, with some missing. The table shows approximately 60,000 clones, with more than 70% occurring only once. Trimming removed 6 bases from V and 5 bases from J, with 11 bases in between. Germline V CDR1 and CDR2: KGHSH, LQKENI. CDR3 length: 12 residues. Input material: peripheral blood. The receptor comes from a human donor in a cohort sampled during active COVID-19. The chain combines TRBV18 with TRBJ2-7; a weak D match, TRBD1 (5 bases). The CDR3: CASSGQGNEQYF. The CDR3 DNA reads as TGTGCCAGCTCGGGGCAGGGTAACGAGCAGTACTTC.